This T cell receptor beta chain was sequenced for a study of OX40 agonist ivuxolimab in advanced cancers. The CDR3 runs 14 residues. The trim removed 3 bases at V and 4 bases at J, leaving 5 bases unmatched. The germline V gene has CDR1 SQVTM and CDR2 ANQGSEA. Turning to this clone: The antigen is not known.

Produced via immunoSEQ multiplex PCR; TCRdb's table is partial and in-frame only. Altogether roughly 70,000 clones are present, about 89% being singletons, with the ten largest covering approximately 4%. Whole-study results and caveats: The study observed clonal expansion of CD4+ and CD8+ blood T cells by week 6 at 0.1 to 3.0 mg/kg.

The chain uses TRBV29-1 and TRBJ2-1; 8 nucleotides align to TRBD2. The specimen comprised CD4+ or CD8+ T cells sorted from blood, sampled in a trial of the OX40 agonist ivuxolimab. This clonotype originated in an adult with an advanced solid tumor such as melanoma, head and neck, liver or kidney cancer. The CDR3 sequence is CSVEVAGRYNEQFF. CDR3 nucleotide sequence: TGCAGCGTTGAGGTAGCGGGGCGGTACAATGAGCAGTTCTTC.